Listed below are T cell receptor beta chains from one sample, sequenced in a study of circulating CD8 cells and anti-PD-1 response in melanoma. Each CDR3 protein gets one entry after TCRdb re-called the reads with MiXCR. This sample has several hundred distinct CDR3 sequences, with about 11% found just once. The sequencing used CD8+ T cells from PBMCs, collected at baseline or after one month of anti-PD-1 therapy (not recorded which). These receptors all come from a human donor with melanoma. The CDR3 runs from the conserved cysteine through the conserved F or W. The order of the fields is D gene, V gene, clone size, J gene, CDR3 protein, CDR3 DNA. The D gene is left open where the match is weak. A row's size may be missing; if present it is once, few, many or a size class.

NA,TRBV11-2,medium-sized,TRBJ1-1,CASSLVASGIEAFF,TGTGCCAGCAGCTTAGTGGCGTCGGGCATTGAAGCTTTCTTT
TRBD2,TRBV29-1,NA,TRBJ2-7,CSVVGTSRIYEQYF,TGCAGCGTTGTTGGGACTAGTCGGATCTACGAGCAGTACTTC
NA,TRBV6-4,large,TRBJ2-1,CASSEGDNNEQFF,TGTGCCAGCAGTGAAGGGGACAACAATGAGCAGTTCTTC
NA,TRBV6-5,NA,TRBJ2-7,CASGYGRKPYEQYF,TGTGCCAGCGGTTATGGCAGGAAGCCTTACGAGCAGTACTTC
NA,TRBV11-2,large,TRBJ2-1,CASAAANEQFF,TGTGCCAGCGCGGCTGCCAATGAGCAGTTCTTC
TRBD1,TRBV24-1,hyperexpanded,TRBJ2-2,CATSSIGTGTMTNTGELFF,TGTGCCACCTCGTCCATCGGGACAGGGACTATGACGAACACCGGGGAGCTGTTTTTT
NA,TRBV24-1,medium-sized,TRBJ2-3,CATSDAETDTQYF,TGTGCCACCAGTGATGCAGAGACAGATACGCAGTATTTT
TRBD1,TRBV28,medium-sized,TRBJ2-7,CASRQGQASYEQYF,TGTGCCAGCAGACAGGGACAGGCATCCTACGAGCAGTACTTC
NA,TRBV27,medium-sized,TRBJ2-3,CASSWGSYTDTQYF,TGTGCCAGCAGTTGGGGATCTTATACAGATACGCAGTATTTT
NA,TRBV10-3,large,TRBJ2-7,CAIRPEEAIYEQYF,TGTGCCATCAGACCAGAGGAGGCCATCTACGAGCAGTACTTC
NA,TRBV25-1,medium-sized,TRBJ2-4,CASSEGSGVAKNIQYF,TGTGCCAGCAGTGAAGGATCAGGGGTAGCCAAAAACATTCAGTACTTC
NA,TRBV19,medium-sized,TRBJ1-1,CASTLPTWNTEAFF,TGTGCCAGTACCCTCCCTACCTGGAACACTGAAGCTTTCTTT
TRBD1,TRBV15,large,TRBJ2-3,CATSSLRGYAGTDTQYF,TGTGCCACCAGCTCCCTCAGGGGGTACGCAGGCACAGATACGCAGTATTTT
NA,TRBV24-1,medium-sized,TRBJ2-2,CATSVGAGELFF,TGTGCCACCAGTGTCGGCGCCGGGGAGCTGTTTTTT
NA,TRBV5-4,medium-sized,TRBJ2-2,CASSFSDPGELFF,TGTGCCAGCAGCTTTAGTGATCCCGGGGAGCTGTTTTTT
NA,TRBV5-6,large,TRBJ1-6,CASSPEGSYNSPLHF,TGTGCCAGCAGCCCCGAAGGCTCCTATAATTCACCCCTCCACTTT
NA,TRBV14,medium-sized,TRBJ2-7,CASSQGVRRYEQYF,TGTGCCAGCAGCCAAGGTGTCCGAAGGTACGAGCAGTACTTC
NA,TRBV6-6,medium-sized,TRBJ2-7,CASRLTQLPSYEQYF,TGTGCCAGCAGACTTACACAACTGCCCTCCTACGAGCAGTACTTC
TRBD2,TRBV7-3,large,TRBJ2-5,CASSLTGWTSGETQYF,TGTGCCAGCAGCTTAACTGGATGGACTAGCGGGGAGACCCAGTACTTC
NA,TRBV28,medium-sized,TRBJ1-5,CASSLWGGANSNQPQHF,TGTGCCAGCAGTTTATGGGGGGGCGCCAATAGCAATCAGCCCCAGCATTTT
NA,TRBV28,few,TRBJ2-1,CASSFEGGYNEQFF,TGTGCCAGCAGTTTTGAAGGGGGCTACAATGAGCAGTTCTTC
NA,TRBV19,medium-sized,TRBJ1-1,CASSMMGLGTEAFF,TGTGCCAGTAGTATGATGGGGCTCGGAACTGAAGCTTTCTTT
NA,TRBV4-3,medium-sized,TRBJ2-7,CASSQDQRGYEQYF,TGCGCCAGCAGCCAAGATCAACGGGGCTACGAGCAGTACTTC
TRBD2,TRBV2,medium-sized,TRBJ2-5,CACSEEGTSLETQYF,TGTGCCTGCAGTGAAGAAGGGACTAGTTTAGAGACCCAGTACTTC
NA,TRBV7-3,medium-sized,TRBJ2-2,CASSLDLGHHPDTGELFF,TGTGCCAGCAGCTTGGACCTGGGACACCACCCTGACACCGGGGAGCTGTTTTTT
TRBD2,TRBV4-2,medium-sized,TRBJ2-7,CASSPRGSGSFYEQYF,TGTGCCAGCAGCCCCCGGGGTAGCGGGAGTTTTTACGAGCAGTACTTC
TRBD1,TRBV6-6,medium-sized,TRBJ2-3,CASSYVGTGYTDTQYF,TGTGCCAGCAGTTACGTGGGGACAGGGTACACAGATACGCAGTATTTT
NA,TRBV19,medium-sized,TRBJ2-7,CASSIDLGSSYEQYF,TGTGCCAGTAGTATAGATCTGGGGAGCTCCTACGAGCAGTACTTC
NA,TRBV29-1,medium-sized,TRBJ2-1,CSVEDFRVLNEQFF,TGCAGCGTTGAAGATTTCCGGGTCCTAAATGAGCAGTTCTTC
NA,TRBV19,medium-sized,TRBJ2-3,CASSISPASTDTQYF,TGTGCCAGTAGTATATCCCCAGCTAGCACAGATACGCAGTATTTT
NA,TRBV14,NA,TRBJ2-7,CASGETSYEQYF,TGTGCCAGCGGGGAGACCTCCTACGAGCAGTACTTC
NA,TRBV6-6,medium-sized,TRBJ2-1,CASSRPKNEQFF,TGTGCCAGCAGCCGCCCCAAAAATGAGCAGTTCTTC
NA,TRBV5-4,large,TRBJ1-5,CASSLESAQPQHF,TGTGCCAGCAGCTTGGAGTCCGCCCAGCCCCAGCATTTT
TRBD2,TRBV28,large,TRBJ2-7,CASTPGGFEQYF,TGTGCCAGCACCCCGGGGGGGTTCGAGCAGTACTTC
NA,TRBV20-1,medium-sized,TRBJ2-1,CSAAGTEQFF,TGCAGTGCCGCAGGTACTGAGCAGTTCTTC
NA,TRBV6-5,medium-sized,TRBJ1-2,CASSYRNYGYTF,TGTGCCAGCAGTTACAGGAACTATGGCTACACCTTC
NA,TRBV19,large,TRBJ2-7,CASSGGSWGQYF,TGTGCCAGTAGTGGAGGATCCTGGGGGCAGTACTTC
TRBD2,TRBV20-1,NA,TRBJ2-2,CSARATTSGSYLGTGELVF,TGCAGTGCTAGAGCCACGACTAGCGGGAGCTATTTGGGGACCGGGGAGCTGGTTTTT
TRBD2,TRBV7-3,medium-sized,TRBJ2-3,CASSSGLAITDTQYF,TGTGCCAGCAGTTCCGGACTAGCCATCACAGATACGCAGTATTTT
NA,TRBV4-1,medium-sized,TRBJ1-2,CASSQDWSDYGYTF,TGCGCCAGCAGCCAAGATTGGTCCGACTATGGCTACACCTTC